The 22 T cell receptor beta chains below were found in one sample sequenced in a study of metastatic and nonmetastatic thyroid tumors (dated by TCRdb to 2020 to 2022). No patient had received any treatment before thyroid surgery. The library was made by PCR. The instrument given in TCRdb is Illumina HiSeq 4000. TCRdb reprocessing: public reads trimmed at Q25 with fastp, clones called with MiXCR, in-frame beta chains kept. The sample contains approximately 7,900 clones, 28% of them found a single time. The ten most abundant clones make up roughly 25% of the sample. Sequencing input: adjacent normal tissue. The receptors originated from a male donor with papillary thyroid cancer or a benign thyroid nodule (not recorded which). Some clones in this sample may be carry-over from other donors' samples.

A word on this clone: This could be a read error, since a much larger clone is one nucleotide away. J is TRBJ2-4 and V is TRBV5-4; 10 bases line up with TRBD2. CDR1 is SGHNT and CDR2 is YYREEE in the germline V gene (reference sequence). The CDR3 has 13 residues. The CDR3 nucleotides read TGTGCCAGCAGCACTAGCGGGGAGGACATTCATTACTTC. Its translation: CASSTSGEDIHYF. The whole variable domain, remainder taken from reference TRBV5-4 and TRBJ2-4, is ETGVTQSPTHLIKTRGQQVTLRCSSQSGHNTVSWYQQALGQGPQFIFQYYREEENGRGNFPPRFSGLQFPNYSSELNVNALELDDSALYLCASSTSGEDIHYFGAGTRLSVL.

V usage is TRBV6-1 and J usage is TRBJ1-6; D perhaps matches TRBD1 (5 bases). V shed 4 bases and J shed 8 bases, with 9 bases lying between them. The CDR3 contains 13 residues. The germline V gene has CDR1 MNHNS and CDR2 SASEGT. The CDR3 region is CASSVLGDSPLHF. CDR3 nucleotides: TGTGCCAGCAGTGTCTTGGGGGATTCACCCCTCCACTTT.

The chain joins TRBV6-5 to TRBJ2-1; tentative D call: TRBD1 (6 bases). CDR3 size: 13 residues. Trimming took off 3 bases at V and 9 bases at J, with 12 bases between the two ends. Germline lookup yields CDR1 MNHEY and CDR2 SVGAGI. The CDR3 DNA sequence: TGTGCCAGCAGTTATACAGGGTCGTTTGAGCAGTTCTTC. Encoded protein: CASSYTGSFEQFF.

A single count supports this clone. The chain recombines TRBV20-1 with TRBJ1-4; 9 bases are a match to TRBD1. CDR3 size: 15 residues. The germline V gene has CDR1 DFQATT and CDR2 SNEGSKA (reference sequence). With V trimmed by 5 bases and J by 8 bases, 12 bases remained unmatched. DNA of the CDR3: TGCAGTGCTGAGGATTTGGACAGGGGAGGCGAAAAACTGTTTTTT. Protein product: CSAEDLDRGGEKLFF.

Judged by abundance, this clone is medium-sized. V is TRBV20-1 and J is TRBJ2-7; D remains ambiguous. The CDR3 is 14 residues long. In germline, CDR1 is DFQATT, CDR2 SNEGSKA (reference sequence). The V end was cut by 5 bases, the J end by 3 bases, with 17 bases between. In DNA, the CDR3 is TGCAGTGCTTCTAGACATATCGGGCTCTACGAGCAGTACTTC. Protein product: CSASRHIGLYEQYF.

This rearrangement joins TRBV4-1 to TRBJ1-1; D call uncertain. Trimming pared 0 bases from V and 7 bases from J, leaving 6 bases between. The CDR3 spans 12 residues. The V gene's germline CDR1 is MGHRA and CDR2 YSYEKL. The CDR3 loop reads CASSQEGVEAFF. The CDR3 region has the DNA TGCGCCAGCAGCCAAGAGGGTGTTGAAGCTTTCTTT.

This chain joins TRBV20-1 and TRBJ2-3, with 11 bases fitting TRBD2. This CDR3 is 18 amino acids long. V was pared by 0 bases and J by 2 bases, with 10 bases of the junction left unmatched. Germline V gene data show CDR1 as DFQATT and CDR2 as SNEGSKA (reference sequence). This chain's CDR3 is CSARDRFGTSGPTDTQYF. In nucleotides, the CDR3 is TGCAGTGCTAGAGATCGTTTCGGGACTAGCGGCCCCACAGATACGCAGTATTTT.

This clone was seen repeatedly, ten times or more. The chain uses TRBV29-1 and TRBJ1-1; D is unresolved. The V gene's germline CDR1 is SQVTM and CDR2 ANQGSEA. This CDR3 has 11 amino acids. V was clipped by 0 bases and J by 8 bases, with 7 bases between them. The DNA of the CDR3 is TGCAGCGTTGAAGAGAAAGCCGAAGCTTTCTTT. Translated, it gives CSVEEKAEAFF.

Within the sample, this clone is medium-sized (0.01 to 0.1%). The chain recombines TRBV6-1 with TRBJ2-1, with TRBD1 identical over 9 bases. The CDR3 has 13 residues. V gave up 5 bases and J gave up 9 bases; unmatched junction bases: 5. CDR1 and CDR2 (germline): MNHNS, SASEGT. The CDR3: CASSPGTGIEQFF. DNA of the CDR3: TGTGCCAGCAGTCCCGGGACAGGGATTGAGCAGTTCTTC.

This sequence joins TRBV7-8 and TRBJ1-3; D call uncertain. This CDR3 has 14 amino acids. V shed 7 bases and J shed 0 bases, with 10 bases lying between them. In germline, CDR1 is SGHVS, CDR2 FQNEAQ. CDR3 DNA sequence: TGTGCCAGCATCCCGGGGAGCTCTGGAAACACCATATATTTT. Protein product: CASIPGSSGNTIYF.

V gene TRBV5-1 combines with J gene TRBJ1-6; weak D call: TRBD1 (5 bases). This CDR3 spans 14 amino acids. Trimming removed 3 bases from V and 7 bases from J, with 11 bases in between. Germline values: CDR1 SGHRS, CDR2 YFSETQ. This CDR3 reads CASSSGTGNSPLHF. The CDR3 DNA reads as TGCGCCAGCAGCTCCGGGACGGGAAATTCACCCCTCCACTTT.

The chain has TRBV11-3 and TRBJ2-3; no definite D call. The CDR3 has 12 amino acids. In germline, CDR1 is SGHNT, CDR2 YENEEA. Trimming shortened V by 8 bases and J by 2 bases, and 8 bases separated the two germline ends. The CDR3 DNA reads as TGTGCCAGCGCCGACAACACAGATACGCAGTATTTT. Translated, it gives CASADNTDTQYF.

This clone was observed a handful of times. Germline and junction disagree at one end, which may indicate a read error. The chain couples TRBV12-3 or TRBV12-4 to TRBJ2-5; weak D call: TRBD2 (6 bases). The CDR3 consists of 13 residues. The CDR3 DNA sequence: TGTGTCAGCAGTTTACAGCGGGCGAAGACCCAGTACTTC. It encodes CVSSLQRAKTQYF.

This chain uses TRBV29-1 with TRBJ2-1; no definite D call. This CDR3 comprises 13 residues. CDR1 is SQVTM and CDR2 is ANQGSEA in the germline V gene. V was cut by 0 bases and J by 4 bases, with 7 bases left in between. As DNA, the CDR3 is TGCAGCGTTGAAGATTGGCCGTACAATGAGCAGTTCTTC. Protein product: CSVEDWPYNEQFF.

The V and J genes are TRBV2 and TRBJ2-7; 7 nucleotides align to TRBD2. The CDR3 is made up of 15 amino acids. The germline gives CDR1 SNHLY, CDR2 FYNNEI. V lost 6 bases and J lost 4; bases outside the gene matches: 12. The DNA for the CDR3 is TGTGCCAGCAGCCCAAGCCCAGCGGGACGATACGAGCAGTACTTC. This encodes CASSPSPAGRYEQYF.

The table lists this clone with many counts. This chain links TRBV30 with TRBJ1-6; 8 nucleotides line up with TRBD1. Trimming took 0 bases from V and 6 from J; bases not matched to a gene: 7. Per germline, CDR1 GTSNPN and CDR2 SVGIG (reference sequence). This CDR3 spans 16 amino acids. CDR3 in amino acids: CAWSVPGTGGNSPLHF. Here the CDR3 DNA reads TGTGCCTGGAGTGTACCGGGAACAGGGGGTAATTCACCCCTCCACTTT. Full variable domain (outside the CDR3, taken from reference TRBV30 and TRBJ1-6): SQTIHQWPATLVQPVGSPLSLECTVEGTSNPNLYWYRQAAGRGLQLLFYSVGIGQISSEVPQNLSASRPQDRQFILSSKKLLLSDSGFYLCAWSVPGTGGNSPLHFGNGTRLTVT.

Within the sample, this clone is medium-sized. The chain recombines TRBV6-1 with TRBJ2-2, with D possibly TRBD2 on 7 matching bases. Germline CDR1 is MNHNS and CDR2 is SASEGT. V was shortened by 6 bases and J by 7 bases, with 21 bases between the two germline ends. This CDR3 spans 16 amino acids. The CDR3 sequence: CASRRLGGGRDGELFF. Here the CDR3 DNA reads TGTGCCAGCAGGCGTCTAGGGGGGGGGCGAGACGGGGAGCTGTTTTTT.

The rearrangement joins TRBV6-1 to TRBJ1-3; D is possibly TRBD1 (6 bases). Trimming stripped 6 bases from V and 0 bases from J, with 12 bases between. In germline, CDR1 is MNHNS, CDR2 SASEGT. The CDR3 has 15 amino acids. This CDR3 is CASRPGVSSGNTIYF. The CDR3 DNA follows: TGTGCCAGCAGACCAGGGGTGAGCTCTGGAAACACCATATATTTT.

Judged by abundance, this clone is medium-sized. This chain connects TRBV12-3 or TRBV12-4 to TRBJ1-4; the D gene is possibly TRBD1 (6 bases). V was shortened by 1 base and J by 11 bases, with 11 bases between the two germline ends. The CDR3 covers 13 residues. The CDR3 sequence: CASSLERGSKLFF. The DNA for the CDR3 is TGTGCCAGCAGTTTAGAGAGGGGGAGTAAACTGTTTTTT.

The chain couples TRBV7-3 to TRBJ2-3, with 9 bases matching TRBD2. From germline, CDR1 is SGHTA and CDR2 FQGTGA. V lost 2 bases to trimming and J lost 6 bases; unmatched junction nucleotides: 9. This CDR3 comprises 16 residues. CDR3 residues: CASSLSGGGVRDTQYF. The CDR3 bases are TGTGCCAGCAGCTTATCGGGCGGGGGGGTGCGTGATACGCAGTATTTT.

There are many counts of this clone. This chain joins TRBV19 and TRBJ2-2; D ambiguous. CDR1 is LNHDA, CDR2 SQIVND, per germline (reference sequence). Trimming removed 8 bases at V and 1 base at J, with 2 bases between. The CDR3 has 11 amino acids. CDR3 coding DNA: TGTGCCAGTGGGAACACCGGGGAGCTGTTTTTT. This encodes CASGNTGELFF.

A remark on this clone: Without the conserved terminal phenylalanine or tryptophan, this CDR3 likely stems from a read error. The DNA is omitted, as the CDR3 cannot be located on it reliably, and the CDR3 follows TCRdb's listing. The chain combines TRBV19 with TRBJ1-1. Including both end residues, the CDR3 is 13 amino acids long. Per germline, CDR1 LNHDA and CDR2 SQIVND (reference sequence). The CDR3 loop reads CAGSLLAGTEDFL.